One and the same sample provided the 25 T cell receptor beta chains below, sequenced in a study of blood T cell repertoires in COVID-19. The assay was immunoSEQ multiplex PCR, and TCRdb's table has in-frame clones only and misses some. The data contain 330,000 or so clones, approximately 89% of them singletons. The sequenced sample consisted of peripheral blood. These TCRs come from a woman aged 60 to 75 with COVID-19, enrolled during active disease.

The V and J genes are TRBV28 and TRBJ2-3; TRBD1 aligns across 8 bases. V shed 5 bases and J 0 bases; nucleotides not matched to a gene: 4. The CDR3 has 15 amino acids. Per germline, CDR1 MDHEN and CDR2 SYDVKM. This CDR3 is CASSGGTGSTDTQYF. In nucleotides, the CDR3 is TGTGCCAGCAGTGGCGGGACAGGCAGCACAGATACGCAGTATTTT.

The chain employs TRBV10-2 and TRBJ1-2, with 9 bases aligning to TRBD1. With V trimmed by 6 bases and J by 6 bases, 5 bases remained unmatched. Looked up from germline, CDR1 is WSHSY and CDR2 is SAAADI. The CDR3 runs 13 residues. The DNA of the CDR3 is TGCGCCAGCAGGGAGACAGGGGGACATGGCTACACCTTC. Translating gives CASRETGGHGYTF.

Here the CDR3 DNA reads TGTGCCAGCAGCTTAGGTTTTGGACAGGGGGGTTCACCCCTCCACTTT. This gives the protein CASSLGFGQGGSPLHF. This sequence joins TRBV11-2 and TRBJ1-6, with 10 bases that match TRBD1. Germline CDR1 reads SGHAT; CDR2 reads FQNNGV. The CDR3 spans 16 residues. The ends lost 1 base at V and 9 bases at J; junction bases unmatched: 6.

On this clone: The junction departs from germline at one end; a sequencing error may be responsible. This chain links TRBV30 with TRBJ1-4; no clear D gene. The germline gives CDR1 GTSNPN, CDR2 SVGIG (reference sequence). The CDR3 contains 12 residues. CDR3 DNA sequence: TGTGCCTGGAGCGCAACTTATGAAAAACTGTTTTTT. This sequence encodes CAWSATYEKLFF.

The V and J genes are TRBV6-5 and TRBJ2-3; the match to TRBD2 covers 14 bases. The CDR3 runs 15 residues. Germline V gene lookup returns CDR1 MNHEY and CDR2 SVGAGI. Unmatched junction bases numbered 2, after V lost 6 bases and J lost 3 bases. This CDR3 is CASRRLAGGTDTQYF. CDR3 sequence (DNA): TGTGCCAGCAGGCGACTAGCGGGGGGGACAGATACGCAGTATTTT.

In its sample, this clone was seen once. This chain links TRBV20-1 with TRBJ2-5; TRBD2 agrees at 10 bases. The V segment lost 3 bases and the J segment 3 bases; nucleotides outside the gene matches: 4. CDR3 length: 14 amino acids. CDR1 and CDR2 from the germline V gene are DFQATT and SNEGSKA (reference sequence). As DNA, the CDR3 is TGCAGTGCTAGTCGTAGCGGGGGGAAAGAGACCCAGTACTTC. Encoded protein: CSASRSGGKETQYF.

V is TRBV7-3 and J is TRBJ2-5; 7 nucleotides agree with TRBD1. J gave up 5 bases and V 3 bases, and 3 bases lay outside the gene matches. The CDR3 runs 13 residues. Germline V gene lookup returns CDR1 SGHTA and CDR2 FQGTGA. CDR3 amino acids: CASSFRGRETQYF. The CDR3 DNA sequence: TGTGCCAGCAGCTTTAGGGGGCGGGAGACCCAGTACTTC.

This clone was detected only once. The V and J genes are TRBV4-2 and TRBJ1-1, with 7 bases aligning to TRBD1. The V gene's germline CDR1 is LGHNA and CDR2 YNFKEQ. This CDR3 has 14 amino acids. The ends lost 4 bases at V and 1 base at J; junction bases unmatched: 3. The DNA of the CDR3 is TGTGCCAGCAGCCGAGGACAGGAGAACACTGAAGCTTTCTTT. Translated: CASSRGQENTEAFF.

V and J are TRBV14 and TRBJ1-1; D is unclear. Trimming removed 1 base at V and 7 bases at J, with 16 bases between. Germline loops: CDR1 SGHDN, CDR2 FVKESK. This CDR3 has 15 amino acids. In DNA, the CDR3 is TGTGCCAGCAGCCAAGGGGTTTCCTCTCTAGGTGAAGCTTTCTTT. The encoded protein is CASSQGVSSLGEAFF.

J is TRBJ2-3 and V is TRBV28; 11 positions match TRBD2. Trimming at V came to 4 bases and at J to 4 bases, leaving 7 bases not matched to a gene. This CDR3 spans 16 amino acids. CDR1 and CDR2 (germline): MDHEN, SYDVKM. Written as DNA, the CDR3 is TGTGCCAGCAGTTCATATAGCGGGGGGGGTGCAGATACGCAGTATTTT. Its protein product is CASSSYSGGGADTQYF.

J is TRBJ1-1 and V is TRBV7-9; D is undetermined. There are 13 residues in the CDR3. With 3 bases removed from V and 2 bases from J, the gap between germline ends came to 7 bases. CDR1 is SEHNR and CDR2 is FQNEAQ in the germline V gene (reference sequence). CDR3 in amino acids: CASSLEANTEAFF. The CDR3 nucleotides read TGTGCCAGCAGCTTGGAGGCTAACACTGAAGCTTTCTTT.

This chain joins TRBV21-1 and TRBJ1-1; TRBD1 is the table's D call and was not checked against the DNA. TRBV21-1 is a documented pseudogene. The CDR3 covers 15 residues. CDR3: CASSEIPDRNTEAFF. The CDR3 DNA follows: TGTGCCAGCAGCGAAATACCGGACAGGAACACTGAAGCTTTCTTT.

The chain combines TRBV19 with TRBJ1-2, with 8 bases that match TRBD1. V lost 4 bases and J lost 0; bases outside the gene matches: 4. CDR3 length equals 15 residues. CDR1 is LNHDA and CDR2 is SQIVND in the germline V gene (reference sequence). This CDR3 reads CASSRQGNTNYGYTF. The CDR3 nucleotides are TGTGCCAGTAGTAGACAGGGGAACACTAACTATGGCTACACCTTC.

The sample holds one count of this clone. The chain carries TRBV7-9 and TRBJ2-7; 8 bases match TRBD1. With V trimmed by 5 bases and J by 6 bases, 9 bases remained unmatched. CDR1 SEHNR and CDR2 FQNEAQ come from the germline V gene (reference sequence). The CDR3 contains 14 residues. In DNA, the CDR3 is TGTGCCAGCAGCAAGACCGGGACAGGAGTCGAGCAGTACTTC. Translated: CASSKTGTGVEQYF.

J is TRBJ1-1 and V is TRBV28; D possibly corresponds to TRBD1 (6 bases). This CDR3 contains 14 residues. Per the germline V gene, CDR1 is MDHEN and CDR2 is SYDVKM. V was cut by 7 bases and J by 2 bases, with 14 bases left in between. The CDR3 sequence: CASTRQVINTEAFF. Written as DNA, the CDR3 is TGTGCCAGCACCAGACAGGTTATAAACACTGAAGCTTTCTTT.

This clone was detected a few times. The CDR3 nucleotides read TGTGCCAGCTCACCAGGGGCTGGAACCGGGGAGCTGTTTTTT. As protein: CASSPGAGTGELFF. This chain joins TRBV18 and TRBJ2-2; D is possibly TRBD1 (5 bases). Per the germline V gene, CDR1 is KGHSH and CDR2 is LQKENI. Trimming removed 2 bases at V and 5 bases at J, with 9 bases between. This CDR3 has 14 residues.

This clone was seen a handful of times. The V gene is TRBV9, the J gene TRBJ1-2, with TRBD1 matching 9 bases. The CDR3 spans 14 residues. Trimming cost V 0 bases and J 6 bases; bases outside gene matches: 3. The germline V gene encodes CDR1 SGDLS and CDR2 YYNGEE. CDR3 amino acids: CASSVDRGRDGYTF. Written as DNA, the CDR3 is TGTGCCAGCAGCGTAGACAGGGGGCGAGATGGCTACACCTTC.

The rearrangement joins TRBV19 to TRBJ1-2, with 9 bases aligning to TRBD1. V lost 5 bases, J lost 0 bases, and 4 bases stayed unmatched. The CDR3 covers 15 residues. Germline loops: CDR1 LNHDA, CDR2 SQIVND (reference sequence). Here the CDR3 reads CASSAWDRANYGYTF. CDR3 sequence (DNA): TGTGCCAGTAGTGCTTGGGACAGGGCTAACTATGGCTACACCTTC. The full variable domain, with the rest looked up from reference TRBV19 and TRBJ1-2, is DGGITQSPKYLFRKEGQNVTLSCEQNLNHDAMYWYRQDPGQGLRLIYYSQIVNDFQKGDIAEGYSVSREKKESFPLTVTSAQKNPTAFYLCASSAWDRANYGYTFGSGTRLTVV.

The chain recombines TRBV12-3 or TRBV12-4 with TRBJ1-1; the match to TRBD1 covers 7 bases. The CDR3 contains 13 residues. The V and J ends lost 6 bases and 10 bases, in that order; junction bases with no gene match: 11. The DNA for the CDR3 is TGTGCCAGCAGGGAGACAGGGACGAGGGGAGCTTTCTTT. Translation gives CASRETGTRGAFF.

V gene TRBV19 combines with J gene TRBJ2-6; TRBD1 is a possible D gene (7 bases). This CDR3 comprises 15 residues. Germline-derived CDR1 and CDR2 are LNHDA and SQIVND (reference sequence). V lost 4 bases, J lost 4 bases, and 11 bases lay in between. The CDR3 loop is CASSKEGAGANVLTF. The CDR3 DNA sequence: TGTGCCAGTAGTAAGGAGGGGGCCGGGGCCAACGTCCTGACTTTC.

The V gene is TRBV28, the J gene TRBJ1-6, with 7 bases identical to TRBD1. The length of the CDR3 is 15 residues. CDR1 is MDHEN, CDR2 SYDVKM, per germline. V was pared by 5 bases and J by 6 bases, with 7 bases of the junction left unmatched. The CDR3 DNA is TGTGCCAGCAGTACGCGACAGGGCCCTAATTCACCCCTCCACTTT. Translated: CASSTRQGPNSPLHF.

The rearrangement joins TRBV6-2 or TRBV6-3 to TRBJ1-5; 11 bases match TRBD1. The junction had 6 bases not matched to a gene; V was cut back by 3 bases and J by 5 bases. CDR1 is MNHEY, CDR2 SVGEGT, per germline. The CDR3 is 16 amino acids. CDR3 in DNA: TGTGCCAGCAGTTATCTCCCGGGACAGGGGGATCAGCCCCAGCATTTT. The encoded protein is CASSYLPGQGDQPQHF.

The rearrangement joins TRBV18 to TRBJ2-4; TRBD2 matches 9 bases. The J segment lost 8 bases and the V segment lost 3 bases, leaving 11 bases of the junction unmatched. The CDR3 runs 16 residues. Germline-derived CDR1 and CDR2 are KGHSH and LQKENI. The chain's CDR3 is CASSPFQRGAGDIQYF. CDR3 nucleotide sequence: TGTGCCAGCTCACCCTTTCAGCGGGGGGCCGGGGACATTCAGTACTTC. The full variable domain, completed using reference TRBV18 and TRBJ2-4, is NAGVMQNPRHLVRRRGQEARLRCSPMKGHSHVYWYRQLPEEGLKFMVYLQKENIIDESGMPKERFSAEFPKEGPSILRIQQVVRGDSAAYFCASSPFQRGAGDIQYFGAGTRLSVL.

The chain carries TRBV3-1 (or the pseudogene TRBV3-2) and TRBJ1-1; D is ambiguous. CDR1 LGHDT and CDR2 YNNKEL come from the germline V gene (reference sequence). Trimming left V 1 base short and J 4 bases short, with 7 bases between. This CDR3 comprises 13 residues. The DNA of the CDR3 is TGTGCCAGCAGCCAAGTCGTTAGCACTGAAGCTTTCTTT. It yields the protein CASSQVVSTEAFF.

This sequence joins TRBV5-4 and TRBJ1-2; TRBD1 might be the D (6 bases). The CDR3 spans 13 residues. Trimming took off 4 bases at V and 8 bases at J, with 15 bases between the two ends. The germline gives CDR1 SGHNT, CDR2 YYREEE (reference sequence). The CDR3 DNA follows: TGTGCCAGCAGCATACCTACAGGGTACGGCTACACCTTC. Protein product: CASSIPTGYGYTF.